One and the same sample provided the 32 T cell receptor beta chains below, sequenced in a study of blood T cell repertoires in COVID-19. Using immunoSEQ multiplex PCR, the repertoire was profiled, and TCRdb retains in-frame clones only, with some absent. The repertoire holds about 150,000 clones, with roughly three quarters as singletons. The sequencing sample was made of peripheral blood. These receptors all stem from a man between 60 and 70 years old with acute or convalescent COVID-19.

The V call is TRBV11-1, the J call TRBJ2-1; a weak D match, TRBD2 (6 bases). Trimming left V 5 bases short and J 5 bases short, with 13 bases between. The CDR3 extends over 14 amino acids. Per the germline V gene, CDR1 is SGHAT and CDR2 is FQDESV (reference sequence). The CDR3 region has the DNA TGTGCCAGCAGCGCCCGGGGGAACCACAATGAGCAGTTCTTC. It is translated as CASSARGNHNEQFF. The variable domain in full, with the rest retrieved from reference TRBV11-1 and TRBJ2-1, is EAEVAQSPRYKITEKSQAVAFWCDPISGHATLYWYRQILGQGPELLVQFQDESVVDDSQLPKDRFSAERLKGVDSTLKIQPAELGDSAMYLCASSARGNHNEQFFGPGTRLTVL.

V usage is TRBV7-9 and J usage is TRBJ2-7; TRBD1 agrees at 7 bases. This CDR3 region has 13 residues. With 7 bases clipped from V and 2 bases from J, the junction kept 5 bases outside the gene matches. The germline V gene has CDR1 SEHNR and CDR2 FQNEAQ (reference sequence). The CDR3 here is CASTTGQAYEQYF. CDR3 nucleotides: TGTGCCAGCACCACCGGACAGGCCTACGAGCAGTACTTC.

This chain connects TRBV7-3 to TRBJ1-6; possible D gene TRBD1, 6 bases. The CDR3 is 18 residues long. The V gene lost 2 bases and the J gene lost 5 bases, with 19 bases spanning the gap. Per the germline V gene, CDR1 is SGHTA and CDR2 is FQGTGA. The CDR3 DNA is TGTGCCAGCAGCTTATTCAAGAGGGAGGGGGAAGATAATTCACCCCTCCACTTT. This gives the protein CASSLFKREGEDNSPLHF.

The rearrangement links TRBV19 to TRBJ1-2, with 8 bases fitting TRBD1. The length of the CDR3 is 15 residues. Germline V gene data show CDR1 as LNHDA and CDR2 as SQIVND (reference sequence). J lost 4 bases, V lost 6 bases, and 10 bases had no gene match. In DNA form, the CDR3 reads TGTGCCAGTAGAACCGCCGGGACAGGATTCTATGGCTACACCTTC. Translating gives CASRTAGTGFYGYTF. The full variable domain, its missing parts supplied by reference TRBV19 and TRBJ1-2, is DGGITQSPKYLFRKEGQNVTLSCEQNLNHDAMYWYRQDPGQGLRLIYYSQIVNDFQKGDIAEGYSVSREKKESFPLTVTSAQKNPTAFYLCASRTAGTGFYGYTFGSGTRLTVV.

The CDR3 sequence: CASSFRGGGQYNEQFF. The CDR3 DNA reads TGTGCCAGCAGTTTTAGGGGTGGGGGACAGTACAATGAGCAGTTCTTC. This chain uses TRBV7-9 with TRBJ2-1; the match to TRBD1 covers 7 bases. The CDR3 runs 16 residues. CDR1 SEHNR and CDR2 FQNEAQ come from the germline V gene (reference sequence). J lost 4 bases, V lost 6 bases, and 12 bases had no gene match.

The sample holds one count of this clone. The chain has TRBV18 and TRBJ2-7, with 9 bases fitting TRBD2. Germline CDR1 KGHSH, CDR2 LQKENI. CDR3 length: 15 residues. V shed 4 bases, J shed 1 base, and the junction held 5 bases outside the gene matches. CDR3 nucleotides: TGTGCCAGCTCACTATACACTAGCGGGTCCTACGAGCAGTACTTC. It specifies CASSLYTSGSYEQYF.

Concerning this clone itself: Because the CDR3's place on the DNA is in doubt, the DNA is left out and the CDR3 is given as listed by TCRdb. The chain is built from TRBV11-2 and TRBJ1-2; TRBD1, as called in the table, went unchecked against the DNA. Germline V gene sequence: CDR1 SGHAT, CDR2 FQNNGV. Both ends counted, the CDR3 spans 11 residues. The CDR3 protein is CASSFGQGNTF.

The V and J genes are TRBV10-2 and TRBJ2-1, with D unresolved. V lost 6 bases, J lost 3 bases, and 6 bases lay in between. Germline loops: CDR1 WSHSY, CDR2 SAAADI. CDR3 length equals 12 residues. CDR3 sequence reads: CASSDNYNEQFF. The CDR3 DNA is TGCGCCAGCAGCGACAACTACAATGAGCAGTTCTTC.

This chain connects TRBV30 to TRBJ2-2; D may be TRBD1 (6 bases). Germline CDR1 reads GTSNPN; CDR2 reads SVGIG (reference sequence). With 0 bases removed from V and 7 bases from J, the gap between germline ends came to 12 bases. The CDR3 contains 14 residues. CDR3 nucleotide sequence: TGTGCCTGGAGTGTACAGGGTTTGAGCGGGGAGCTGTTTTTT. Amino acid sequence: CAWSVQGLSGELFF.

The chain uses TRBV9 and TRBJ2-4; possible D gene TRBD1, 5 bases. Germline CDR1 reads SGDLS; CDR2 reads YYNGEE. The CDR3 has 16 amino acids. The V end lost 3 bases, the J end lost 0 bases, and 13 bases lay between the germline ends. The CDR3 nucleotides read TGTGCCAGCAGCGAATACCCAGGGTTAGCCAAAAACATTCAGTACTTC. Translation: CASSEYPGLAKNIQYF.

This chain uses TRBV28 with TRBJ1-4; TRBD1 is a possible D gene (5 bases). Germline loops: CDR1 MDHEN, CDR2 SYDVKM. Deletions cut 4 bases from V and 8 bases from J, with 14 bases between. There are 14 residues in the CDR3. As DNA, the CDR3 is TGTGCCAGCAGTTCCGGGCAGGGTAGAGAAAAACTGTTTTTT. Its protein is CASSSGQGREKLFF.

The V gene is TRBV24-1, the J gene TRBJ2-7; 10 bases agree with TRBD2. CDR1 KGHDR and CDR2 SFDVKD come from the germline V gene. This CDR3 spans 16 amino acids. The V and J ends lost 2 bases and 4 bases, in that order; junction bases with no gene match: 7. The CDR3 DNA reads TGTGCCACCAGTGATTCCTACCCTAGCGGGAGTTACGAGCAGTACTTC. It translates to CATSDSYPSGSYEQYF.

The V call is TRBV7-3, the J call TRBJ2-1, with TRBD1 matching 7 bases. The CDR3 has 14 residues. J was trimmed by 3 bases and V by 5 bases; bases with no gene match: 4. The V gene's germline CDR1 is SGHTA and CDR2 FQGTGA. CDR3 sequence reads: CASSPRQGYNEQFF. The DNA for the CDR3 is TGTGCCAGCAGCCCACGACAGGGCTACAATGAGCAGTTCTTC.

The chain carries TRBV5-1 and TRBJ2-1; possible D gene TRBD1, 6 bases. Germline V gives CDR1 SGHRS, CDR2 YFSETQ. Trimming cost V 5 bases and J 12 bases, with 24 bases left between them. The CDR3 loop spans 15 amino acids. The CDR3 spells CASSLLALGGQGQFF. The CDR3 nucleotides are TGCGCCAGCAGTCTTTTGGCACTAGGGGGACAAGGGCAGTTCTTC.

The chain combines TRBV18 with TRBJ2-5, with 7 bases matching TRBD2. The germline gives CDR1 KGHSH, CDR2 LQKENI. The CDR3 totals 15 residues. The V segment lost 4 bases and the J segment 4 bases; nucleotides outside the gene matches: 9. The CDR3 reads CASSQPGTNLETQYF. The CDR3 region has the DNA TGTGCCAGCTCACAACCCGGGACTAATCTAGAGACCCAGTACTTC.

V is TRBV5-1 and J is TRBJ2-6; no definite D call. Germline CDR1 SGHRS, CDR2 YFSETQ. Trimming shortened V by 4 bases and J by 2 bases, and 10 bases separated the two germline ends. This CDR3 is 15 amino acids long. The CDR3 loop reads CASSPSVAGANVLTF. CDR3 bases: TGCGCCAGCAGCCCCTCTGTAGCTGGGGCCAACGTCCTGACTTTC.

This clone has only a few counts. The rearrangement links TRBV27 to TRBJ2-5, with 13 nucleotides matching TRBD2. The junction had 8 bases not matched to a gene; V was cut back by 5 bases and J by 5 bases. The length of the CDR3 is 16 residues. Germline-derived CDR1 and CDR2 are MNHEY and SMNVEV (reference sequence). This CDR3 is CASSQGLAGASETQYF. Here the CDR3 DNA reads TGTGCCAGCAGTCAAGGACTAGCGGGAGCTTCTGAGACCCAGTACTTC.

The chain links TRBV3-1 (or the pseudogene TRBV3-2) to TRBJ2-5; D gene ambiguous. This CDR3 has 15 amino acids. V was pared by 4 bases and J by 6 bases, with 18 bases between. Germline values: CDR1 LGHDT, CDR2 YNNKEL (reference sequence). CDR3 protein: CASSPLVGDIQTQYF. CDR3 in DNA: TGTGCCAGCAGCCCCCTCGTAGGAGATATTCAGACCCAGTACTTC.

The chain combines TRBV6-5 with TRBJ2-2, with D maybe TRBD2 (6 bases). The CDR3 loop spans 15 amino acids. Trimming stripped 2 bases from V and 6 bases from J, with 13 bases between. From germline, CDR1 is MNHEY and CDR2 SVGAGI. The CDR3: CASSYPGTGAGELFF. DNA of the CDR3: TGTGCCAGCAGTTACCCTGGGACTGGCGCCGGGGAGCTGTTTTTT.

This chain joins TRBV24-1 and TRBJ2-3, with D tentatively TRBD2 (7 bases). Trimming took off 9 bases at V and 2 bases at J, with 17 bases between the two ends. CDR1 is KGHDR, CDR2 SFDVKD, per germline. There are 15 residues in the CDR3. The CDR3 region has the DNA TGTGCCACCGGGGGGGCAGGGCTGGTCACAGATACGCAGTATTTT. Its protein product is CATGGAGLVTDTQYF.

V is TRBV7-9 and J is TRBJ2-2; 7 bases are shared with TRBD1. V lost 6 bases, J lost 4 bases, and 11 bases stayed unmatched. CDR1 is SEHNR and CDR2 is FQNEAQ in the germline V gene (reference sequence). This CDR3 is built from 16 residues. The CDR3 region has the DNA TGTGCCAGCAGTAGGTTCCGGGACAGCTTCACCGGGGAGCTGTTTTTT. Its protein is CASSRFRDSFTGELFF.

This chain connects TRBV5-8 to TRBJ2-7, with D unresolved. The V and J ends lost 2 bases and 9 bases respectively, with 6 bases between them. The CDR3 length is 10 residues. The germline V gene has CDR1 SGHTS and CDR2 YDEGEE. The CDR3 is CASSLFGQYF. Written as DNA, the CDR3 is TGTGCCAGCAGCTTATTCGGGCAGTACTTC. Full variable domain (missing parts from reference TRBV5-8 and TRBJ2-7): EAGVTQSPTHLIKTRGQQATLRCSPISGHTSVYWYQQALGLGLQFLLWYDEGEERNRGNFPPRFSGRQFPNYSSELNVNALELEDSALYLCASSLFGQYFGPGTRLTVT.

The V and J genes are TRBV24-1 and TRBJ2-3; 9 bases match TRBD2. Looked up from germline, CDR1 is KGHDR and CDR2 is SFDVKD. The CDR3 runs to 15 residues. Unmatched junction bases numbered 8, after V lost 8 bases and J lost 3 bases. The CDR3 region has the DNA TGTGCCACCACGGCGGGAGGGGGAAGGACAGATACGCAGTATTTT. This codes for CATTAGGGRTDTQYF.

The chain uses TRBV5-1 and TRBJ1-1; no clear D gene. V was clipped by 4 bases and J by 4 bases, with 8 bases between them. The CDR3 runs to 12 residues. Germline V lookup: CDR1 SGHRS, CDR2 YFSETQ. The CDR3 spells CASSREGTEAFF. The CDR3 DNA reads TGCGCCAGCAGCCGGGAAGGCACTGAAGCTTTCTTT.

The chain has TRBV5-5 and TRBJ2-7; 7 bases are a match to TRBD1. CDR1 and CDR2 from the germline V gene are SGHKS and YYEKEE (reference sequence). The CDR3 runs 14 residues. The V segment lost 4 bases and the J segment 1 base; nucleotides outside the gene matches: 5. CDR3 region: CASSTSGQSYEQYF. The CDR3 DNA reads as TGTGCCAGCAGCACTTCGGGACAGTCCTACGAGCAGTACTTC.

The CDR3: CASSLAPGNDYGYTF. The CDR3, as DNA: TGCGCCAGCAGCTTGGCGCCGGGGAATGACTATGGCTACACCTTC. This chain connects TRBV5-1 to TRBJ1-2; D gene ambiguous. The V and J ends lost 0 bases and 3 bases respectively, with 12 bases between them. Germline V gives CDR1 SGHRS, CDR2 YFSETQ. The CDR3 consists of 15 residues.

The genes are TRBV27 and TRBJ2-5; 14 nucleotides line up with TRBD2. Germline CDR1 MNHEY, CDR2 SMNVEV (reference sequence). The CDR3 runs to 15 residues. Trimming removed 5 bases from V and 5 bases from J; junction bases left unmatched: 4. CDR3 residues: CASSKGTSGSETQYF. The CDR3 nucleotides are TGTGCCAGCAGTAAGGGGACTAGCGGGAGTGAGACCCAGTACTTC.

The CDR3, as DNA: TGTGCCAGTAGTATGGGGGGAGCCTACAATGAGCAGTTCTTC. Translated: CASSMGGAYNEQFF. V gene TRBV19 combines with J gene TRBJ2-1, with D possibly being TRBD2 (6 bases). Germline-derived CDR1 and CDR2 are LNHDA and SQIVND (reference sequence). This CDR3 is 14 amino acids long. Trimming removed 3 bases at V and 2 bases at J, with 8 bases between.

The chain joins TRBV18 to TRBJ2-1, with a tentative D call TRBD2 (6 bases). Germline V gene lookup returns CDR1 KGHSH and CDR2 LQKENI. The V end was cut by 6 bases, the J end by 9 bases, with 18 bases between. The CDR3 totals 14 residues. Written as DNA, the CDR3 is TGTGCCAGCTCCCAGGTCTCGGGAGAGGGTGAGCAGTTCTTC. Translated: CASSQVSGEGEQFF.

The chain carries TRBV7-2 and TRBJ2-1; D unclear. CDR1 is SGHTA, CDR2 FQGNSA, per germline. The CDR3 runs to 17 residues. V was shortened by 1 base and J by 5 bases, with 18 bases between the two germline ends. The CDR3 coding sequence is TGTGCCAGCAGCTTAGTGAATGGTTACTCGTTGGACAATGAGCAGTTCTTC. This sequence encodes CASSLVNGYSLDNEQFF.

Only one count was recorded for this clone. The rearrangement joins TRBV15 to TRBJ1-6; 7 nucleotides match TRBD1. After removal of 1 base from V and 1 base from J, the junction contained 4 bases not matched to a gene. The CDR3 is 17 amino acids. The germline CDR1 and CDR2 sequences are LNHNV and YYDKDF (reference sequence). In nucleotides, the CDR3 is TGTGCCACCAGCAGAGGGGCAGGGGGATCCTATAATTCACCCCTCCACTTT. This sequence encodes CATSRGAGGSYNSPLHF.

This sequence joins TRBV14 and TRBJ2-1; TRBD2 matches at 11 bases. CDR1 is SGHDN and CDR2 is FVKESK in the germline V gene. This CDR3 contains 18 residues. J gave up 6 bases and V 2 bases, and 12 bases lay outside the gene matches. The CDR3 region is CASSQLAGGLGEINEQFF. CDR3 in DNA: TGTGCCAGCAGCCAACTAGCGGGAGGTTTAGGGGAGATCAATGAGCAGTTCTTC.